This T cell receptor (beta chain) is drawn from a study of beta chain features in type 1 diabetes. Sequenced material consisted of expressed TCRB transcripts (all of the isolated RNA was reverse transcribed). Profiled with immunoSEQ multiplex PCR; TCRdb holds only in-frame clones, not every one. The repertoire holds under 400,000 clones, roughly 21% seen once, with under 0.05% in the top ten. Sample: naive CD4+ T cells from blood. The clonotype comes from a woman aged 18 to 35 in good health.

The CDR3 sequence is CAWSSGELFF. In DNA, the CDR3 is TGTGCCTGGAGCTCCGGGGAGCTGTTTTTT. The V gene is TRBV30, the J gene TRBJ2-2; D not certain. The germline CDR1 and CDR2 sequences are GTSNPN and SVGIG (reference sequence). Trimming took 3 bases from V and 6 from J, leaving 2 bases between them. The CDR3 is 10 residues long.